A selection of T cell receptor beta chains follows, all from one sample in a study of blood T cell repertoires in COVID-19. The protocol was immunoSEQ multiplex PCR, while the TCRdb copy is restricted to in-frame clones and leaves out a portion. The table records about 400,000 clones, over 85% of them present only once. Sequences were obtained from PBMCs or T cells enriched from blood (not recorded which). These receptors all stem from a woman younger than 45 who had recovered from COVID-19. Both conserved end residues are part of each CDR3. A D gene is named only where the DNA matches it firmly. Only part of the rows carry a size: once, few, many, or a class if the clone is expanded.

v_gene: TRBV2; j_gene: TRBJ1-4; d_gene: NA; abundance: NA; CDR3aa: CASTSGGVVEKLFF; CDR3nt: TGTGCCAGCACCTCCGGGGGTGTAGTTGAAAAACTGTTTTTT
v_gene: TRBV12-3/TRBV12-4; j_gene: TRBJ2-7; d_gene: NA; abundance: NA; CDR3aa: CASSLARAEQYF; CDR3nt: TGTGCCAGCAGTTTAGCGAGGGCAGAGCAGTACTTC
v_gene: TRBV12-5; j_gene: TRBJ1-1; d_gene: NA; abundance: NA; CDR3aa: CASGHEANTEAFF; CDR3nt: TGTGCTAGTGGCCACGAAGCCAACACTGAAGCTTTCTTT
v_gene: TRBV15; j_gene: TRBJ1-1; d_gene: NA; abundance: NA; CDR3aa: CATSRDTGSEAFF; CDR3nt: TGTGCCACCAGCAGAGATACGGGATCAGAAGCTTTCTTT
v_gene: TRBV19; j_gene: TRBJ1-2; d_gene: NA; abundance: few; CDR3aa: CASTRTSGLDYGYTF; CDR3nt: TGTGCCAGTACAAGAACTTCAGGGTTGGACTATGGCTACACCTTC
v_gene: TRBV6-5; j_gene: TRBJ2-1; d_gene: NA; abundance: NA; CDR3aa: CASSRGAGPYNEQFF; CDR3nt: TGTGCCAGCAGCAGGGGCGCGGGCCCCTACAATGAGCAGTTCTTC
v_gene: TRBV5-6; j_gene: TRBJ1-3; d_gene: NA; abundance: NA; CDR3aa: CASSRSSGNTIYF; CDR3nt: TGTGCCAGCAGCCGGAGCTCTGGAAACACCATATATTTT
v_gene: TRBV4-1; j_gene: TRBJ2-7; d_gene: TRBD1; abundance: NA; CDR3aa: CASSQAFRDRGAYEQYF; CDR3nt: TGCGCCAGCAGCCAGGCGTTCCGGGACAGGGGGGCCTACGAGCAGTACTTC
v_gene: TRBV19; j_gene: TRBJ2-5; d_gene: TRBD2; abundance: NA; CDR3aa: CASKKGLAGGETQYF; CDR3nt: TGTGCCAGTAAGAAGGGACTAGCGGGAGGAGAGACCCAGTACTTC
v_gene: TRBV24-1; j_gene: TRBJ2-7; d_gene: NA; abundance: once; CDR3aa: CATRAPSGEQYF; CDR3nt: TGTGCCACCAGGGCTCCGAGCGGCGAGCAGTACTTC